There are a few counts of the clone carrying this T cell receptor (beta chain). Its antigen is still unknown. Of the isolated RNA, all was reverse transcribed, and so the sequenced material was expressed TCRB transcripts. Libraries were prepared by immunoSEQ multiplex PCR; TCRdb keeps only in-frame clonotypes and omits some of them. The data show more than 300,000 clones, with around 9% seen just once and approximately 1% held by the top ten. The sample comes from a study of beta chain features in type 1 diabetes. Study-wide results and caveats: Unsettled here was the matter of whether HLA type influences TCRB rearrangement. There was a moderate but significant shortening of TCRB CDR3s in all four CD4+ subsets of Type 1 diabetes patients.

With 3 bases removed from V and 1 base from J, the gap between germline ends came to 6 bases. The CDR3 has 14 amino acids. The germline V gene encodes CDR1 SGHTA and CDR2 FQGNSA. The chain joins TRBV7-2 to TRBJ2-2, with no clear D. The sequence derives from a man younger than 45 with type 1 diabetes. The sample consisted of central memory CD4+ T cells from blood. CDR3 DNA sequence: TGTGCCAGCAGCTTGATGTTGAACACCGGGGAGCTGTTTTTT. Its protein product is CASSLMLNTGELFF.